These 17 T cell receptor beta chains came from one sample sequenced in a study of naive and memory T cell subsets. Their antigens are not known. Study-level points and caveats: Possibly reflecting memory cells re-expressing CD45RA, a few larger clonotypes occurred in naive repertoires, especially CD8.

The beta constant-region primer was an equimolar mix of two oligonucleotides covering TRBC1 and TRBC2. Ligated cDNA was amplified by four rounds of PCR with nested alpha and beta constant-region primers and SP2. MiXCR, run by TCRdb on the UMI-ligation and nested PCR reads, gives a single entry per CDR3 protein. Counted here are fewer than 150,000 distinct CDR3 sequences, 15% to 25% occurring once; the ten biggest clones make up roughly 0.63%. Sequences were obtained from naive CD8+ T cells from blood. The receptors come from a human donor in good health.

This clonotype was detected only a few times. The chain combines TRBV19 with TRBJ1-2, with D possibly TRBD1 on 6 matching bases. The germline V gene has CDR1 LNHDA and CDR2 SQIVND (reference sequence). The V end lost 7 bases, the J end lost 8 bases, and 20 bases lay between the germline ends. This CDR3 region has 14 residues. CDR3 in amino acids: CASTPDGGGDGYTF. In DNA form, the CDR3 reads TGTGCCAGTACCCCAGATGGGGGGGGCGACGGCTACACCTTC.

This clonotype was counted a few times. This CDR3 reads CASSRPGTGNSPLHF. For the CDR3, the DNA is TGTGCCAGCAGTAGACCCGGGACAGGGAATTCACCCCTCCACTTT. This chain uses TRBV6-5 with TRBJ1-6; 9 bases are shared with TRBD1. Germline V gene sequence: CDR1 MNHEY, CDR2 SVGAGI. Trimming took 5 bases from V and 7 from J; bases not matched to a gene: 6. CDR3 length equals 15 residues.

This clonotype occurred a few times. This rearrangement joins TRBV30 to TRBJ1-6, with a possible D match to TRBD1 (5 bases). Germline CDR1 and CDR2: GTSNPN and SVGIG (reference sequence). V shed 2 bases and J shed 9 bases, with 11 bases lying between them. CDR3 length: 13 residues. The CDR3 DNA is TGTGCCTGGAGTTCAGGGTCGGGTTCACCCCTCCACTTT. As protein: CAWSSGSGSPLHF.

This clonotype was detected ten times or more. V is TRBV10-3 and J is TRBJ1-2; 9 nucleotides agree with TRBD1. The CDR3 runs to 15 residues. With 5 bases clipped from V and 2 bases from J, the junction kept 6 bases outside the gene matches. The germline V gene encodes CDR1 ENHRY and CDR2 SYGVKD. CDR3 region: CAISSNRGPNYGYTF. The CDR3 nucleotides are TGTGCCATCAGTTCTAACAGGGGGCCCAACTATGGCTACACCTTC.

Turning to this clonotype: The junction departs from germline at one end; a sequencing error may be responsible. The chain recombines TRBV28 with TRBJ2-7; 9 nucleotides agree with TRBD1. Germline V gene sequence: CDR1 MDHEN, CDR2 SYDVKM. This CDR3 is built from 14 residues. CDR3 nucleotides: TGTGCCAACAGTTTGACAGGGGGGACCTACGAGCAGTACTTC. The encoded protein is CANSLTGGTYEQYF.

Regarding this clonotype: Sequence at one end of the junction differs from germline and may be a read error. J is TRBJ2-5 and V is TRBV28; D is unresolved. Germline V gene sequence: CDR1 MDHEN, CDR2 SYDVKM. This CDR3 contains 14 residues. CDR3 in amino acids: CASTGRVLQETHYF. CDR3 sequence (DNA): TGTGCCAGCACCGGTCGGGTGCTCCAAGAGACCCATTACTTC.

This clonotype showed up just a few times. The CDR3 nucleotides are TGCGCCAGCAGCCAAGATTTTCCACCTGAAGCTTTCTTT. Translating it yields CASSQDFPPEAFF. The rearrangement uses TRBV4-3 and TRBJ1-1; D is uncertain. V lost 0 bases to trimming and J lost 6 bases, with 8 bases between them. CDR3 length equals 13 residues. Germline assignment: CDR1 LGHNA and CDR2 YSLEER.

V usage is TRBV11-2 and J usage is TRBJ2-1; maybe TRBD2 (6 bases). From germline, CDR1 is SGHAT and CDR2 FQNNGV. V was shortened by 1 base and J by 6 bases, with 16 bases between the two germline ends. The CDR3 length is 16 residues. The CDR3 region has the DNA TGTGCCAGCAGCTTAGGGCCTGCGGGACCCCGCAATGAGCAGTTCTTC. This gives the protein CASSLGPAGPRNEQFF.

V usage is TRBV4-1 and J usage is TRBJ1-1; 9 bases align to TRBD1. The ends lost 4 bases at V and 3 bases at J; junction bases unmatched: 6. Germline V gives CDR1 MGHRA, CDR2 YSYEKL. This CDR3 is 15 amino acids long. The CDR3 loop is CASSLLDRGYTEAFF. CDR3 nucleotide sequence: TGCGCCAGCAGCCTCCTGGACAGGGGATACACTGAAGCTTTCTTT.

This clonotype was observed a few times. V usage is TRBV20-1 and J usage is TRBJ2-3, with D possibly matching TRBD2 (6 bases). The V gene lost 8 bases and the J gene lost 0 bases, with 12 bases spanning the gap. The CDR3 sequence is 13 residues long. Germline V gene data show CDR1 as DFQATT and CDR2 as SNEGSKA (reference sequence). The CDR3 DNA is TGCAGTCAAGTAGCGGCCAGCACAGATACGCAGTATTTT. This sequence encodes CSQVAASTDTQYF.

The chain is built from TRBV6-1 and TRBJ2-7, with 7 positions matching TRBD2. J was trimmed by 6 bases and V by 2 bases; bases with no gene match: 4. The V gene's germline CDR1 is MNHNS and CDR2 SASEGT. This CDR3 is 13 amino acids long. The CDR3 nucleotides read TGTGCCAGCAGTGAATGGGAGGGGATCGAGCAGTACTTC. It encodes CASSEWEGIEQYF.

The V and J genes are TRBV12-3 or TRBV12-4 and TRBJ2-2; 7 positions match TRBD1. V trimming: 7 bases; J trimming: 0 bases; junction bases outside the gene matches: 5. This CDR3 is built from 15 residues. The CDR3 DNA is TGTGCCAGCAATGGCGACAGGGCGAACACCGGGGAGCTGTTTTTT. The encoded protein is CASNGDRANTGELFF.

This chain joins TRBV28 and TRBJ2-1; D possibly corresponds to TRBD1 (6 bases). The CDR3 is 15 residues long. Germline-derived CDR1 and CDR2 are MDHEN and SYDVKM. V lost 8 bases and J lost 4, with 18 bases in between. CDR3 sequence (DNA): TGTGCCAGCGTAATCCGGGACACCGTATACAATGAGCAGTTCTTC. Protein: CASVIRDTVYNEQFF.

This clonotype turned up a few times. The chain carries TRBV25-1 and TRBJ1-1, with TRBD1 as a possible D gene (5 bases). Germline lookup yields CDR1 MGHDK and CDR2 SYGVNS. The V end lost 4 bases, the J end lost 8 bases, and 14 bases lay between the germline ends. The CDR3 totals 13 residues. The CDR3, as DNA: TGTGCCAGCAGTGTTAATGGGGCGGGCGAAGCTTTCTTT. Its protein is CASSVNGAGEAFF.

This rearrangement joins TRBV29-1 to TRBJ1-2; 8 bases are a match to TRBD1. V was clipped by 1 base and J by 6 bases; unmatched bases: 7. Germline-derived CDR1 and CDR2 are SQVTM and ANQGSEA. The CDR3 spans 14 residues. CDR3 sequence reads: CSVEVTGGLDGYTF. CDR3 nucleotides: TGCAGCGTTGAAGTTACAGGGGGTTTGGATGGCTACACCTTC.

The chain has TRBV9 and TRBJ2-3; D may be TRBD2 (6 bases). This CDR3 region has 14 residues. The germline V gene encodes CDR1 SGDLS and CDR2 YYNGEE. V was trimmed by 0 bases and J by 4 bases, leaving 9 bases between them. CDR3 sequence reads: CASSVDGLSDTQYF. Here the CDR3 DNA reads TGTGCCAGCAGCGTAGATGGACTATCAGATACGCAGTATTTT. Drawing the rest from reference TRBV9 and TRBJ2-3, the complete variable domain is DSGVTQTPKHLITATGQRVTLRCSPRSGDLSVYWYQQSLDQGLQFLIQYYNGEERAKGNILERFSAQQFPDLHSELNLSSLELGDSALYFCASSVDGLSDTQYFGPGTRLTVL.

This clonotype has only a few counts. The chain combines TRBV3-1 with TRBJ1-1; no clear D. The length of the CDR3 is 16 residues. Germline V lookup: CDR1 LGHDT, CDR2 YNNKEL (reference sequence). V lost 0 bases, J lost 1 base, and 12 bases lay in between. This CDR3 reads CASSQDRPAKNTEAFF. CDR3 coding DNA: TGTGCCAGCAGCCAAGACCGTCCGGCCAAGAACACTGAAGCTTTCTTT.